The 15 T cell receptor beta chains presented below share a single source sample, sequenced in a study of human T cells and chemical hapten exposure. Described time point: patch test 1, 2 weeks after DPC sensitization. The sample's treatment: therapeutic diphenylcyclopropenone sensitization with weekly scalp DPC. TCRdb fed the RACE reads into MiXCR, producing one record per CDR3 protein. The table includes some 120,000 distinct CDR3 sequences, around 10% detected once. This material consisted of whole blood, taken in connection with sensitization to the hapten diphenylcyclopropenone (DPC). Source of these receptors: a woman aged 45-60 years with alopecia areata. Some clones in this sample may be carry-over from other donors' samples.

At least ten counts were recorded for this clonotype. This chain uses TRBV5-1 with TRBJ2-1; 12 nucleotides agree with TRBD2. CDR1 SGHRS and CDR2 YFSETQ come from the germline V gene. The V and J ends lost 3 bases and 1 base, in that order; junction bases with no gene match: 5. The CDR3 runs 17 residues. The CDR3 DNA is TGCGCCAGCAGCTCTGGACTAGCGGGACAGTCCTACAATGAGCAGTTCTTC. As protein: CASSSGLAGQSYNEQFF. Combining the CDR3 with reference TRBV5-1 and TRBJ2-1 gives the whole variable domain KAGVTQTPRYLIKTRGQQVTLSCSPISGHRSVSWYQQTPGQGLQFLFEYFSETQRNKGNFPGRFSGRQFSNSRSEMNVSTLELGDSALYLCASSSGLAGQSYNEQFFGPGTRLTVL.

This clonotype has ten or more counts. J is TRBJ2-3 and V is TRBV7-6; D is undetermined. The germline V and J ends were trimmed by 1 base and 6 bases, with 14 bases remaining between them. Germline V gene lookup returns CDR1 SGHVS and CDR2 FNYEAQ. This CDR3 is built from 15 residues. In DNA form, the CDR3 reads TGTGCCAGCAGCTTAGGAAGTCTAATGGGGGATACGCAGTATTTT. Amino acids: CASSLGSLMGDTQYF.

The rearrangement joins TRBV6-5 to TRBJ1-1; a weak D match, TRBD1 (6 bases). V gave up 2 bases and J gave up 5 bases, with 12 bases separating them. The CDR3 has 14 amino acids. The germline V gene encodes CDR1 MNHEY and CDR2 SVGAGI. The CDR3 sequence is CASSYGGARTEAFF. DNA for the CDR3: TGTGCCAGCAGTTACGGGGGGGCACGGACTGAAGCTTTCTTT.

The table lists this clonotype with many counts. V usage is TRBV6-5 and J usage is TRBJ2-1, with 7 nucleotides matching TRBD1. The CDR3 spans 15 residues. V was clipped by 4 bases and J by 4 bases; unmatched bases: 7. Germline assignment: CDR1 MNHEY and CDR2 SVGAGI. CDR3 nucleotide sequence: TGTGCCAGCAGTTTAGACAGGGCCTTTTACAATGAGCAGTTCTTC. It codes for CASSLDRAFYNEQFF.

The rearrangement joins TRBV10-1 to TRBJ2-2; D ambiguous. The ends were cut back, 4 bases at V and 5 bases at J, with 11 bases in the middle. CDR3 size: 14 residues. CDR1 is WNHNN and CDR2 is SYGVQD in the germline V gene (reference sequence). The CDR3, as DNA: TGCGCCAGCAGTGTTGTAGGCGGTACCGGGGAGCTGTTTTTT. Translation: CASSVVGGTGELFF.

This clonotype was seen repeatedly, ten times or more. The CDR3 sequence: CASSLGGAGNTIYF. CDR3 DNA: TGTGCCAGCAGCTTAGGGGGAGCTGGAAACACCATATATTTT. The J gene is TRBJ1-3, the V gene TRBV7-8; D ambiguous. Trimming took 1 base from V and 2 from J, leaving 6 bases between them. Germline lookup yields CDR1 SGHVS and CDR2 FQNEAQ. The CDR3 has 14 amino acids.

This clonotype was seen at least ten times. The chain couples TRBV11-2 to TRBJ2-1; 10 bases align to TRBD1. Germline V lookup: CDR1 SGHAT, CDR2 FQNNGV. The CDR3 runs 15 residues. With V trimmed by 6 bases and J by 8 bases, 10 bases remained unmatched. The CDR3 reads CASRHPGQGTDEQFF. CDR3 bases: TGTGCCAGCAGACACCCGGGACAGGGGACTGATGAGCAGTTCTTC.

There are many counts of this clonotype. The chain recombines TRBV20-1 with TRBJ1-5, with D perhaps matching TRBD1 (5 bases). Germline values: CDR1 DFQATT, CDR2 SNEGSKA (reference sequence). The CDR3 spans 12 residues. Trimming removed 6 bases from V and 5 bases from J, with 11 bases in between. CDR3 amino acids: CSANRRDQPQHF. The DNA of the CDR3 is TGCAGTGCCAACAGGAGGGATCAGCCCCAGCATTTT.

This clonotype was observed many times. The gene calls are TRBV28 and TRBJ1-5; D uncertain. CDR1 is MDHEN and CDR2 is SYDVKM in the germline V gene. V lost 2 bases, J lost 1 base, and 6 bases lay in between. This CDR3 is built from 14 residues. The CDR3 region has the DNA TGTGCCAGCAGTTTAACGCAGAGCAATCAGCCCCAGCATTTT. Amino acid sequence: CASSLTQSNQPQHF.

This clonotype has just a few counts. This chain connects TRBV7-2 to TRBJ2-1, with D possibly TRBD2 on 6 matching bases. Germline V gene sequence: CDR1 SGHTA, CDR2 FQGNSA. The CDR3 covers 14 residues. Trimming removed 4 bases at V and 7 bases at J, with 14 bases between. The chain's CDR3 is CASSWDGSWNEQFF. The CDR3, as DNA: TGTGCCAGCAGCTGGGACGGGAGCTGGAATGAGCAGTTCTTC.

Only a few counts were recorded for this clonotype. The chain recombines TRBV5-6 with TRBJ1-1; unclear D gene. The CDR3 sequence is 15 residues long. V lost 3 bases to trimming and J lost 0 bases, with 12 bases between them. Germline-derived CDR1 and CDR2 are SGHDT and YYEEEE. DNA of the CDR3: TGTGCCAGCAGCTCCACACAAGTCATGAACACTGAAGCTTTCTTT. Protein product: CASSSTQVMNTEAFF.

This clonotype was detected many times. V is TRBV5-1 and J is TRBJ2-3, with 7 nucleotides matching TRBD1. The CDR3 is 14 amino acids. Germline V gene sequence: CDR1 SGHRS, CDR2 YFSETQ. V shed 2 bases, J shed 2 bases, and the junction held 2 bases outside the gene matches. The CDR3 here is CASSFDRATDTQYF. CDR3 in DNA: TGCGCCAGCAGCTTCGACAGGGCCACAGATACGCAGTATTTT. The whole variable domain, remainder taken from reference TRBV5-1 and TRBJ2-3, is KAGVTQTPRYLIKTRGQQVTLSCSPISGHRSVSWYQQTPGQGLQFLFEYFSETQRNKGNFPGRFSGRQFSNSRSEMNVSTLELGDSALYLCASSFDRATDTQYFGPGTRLTVL.

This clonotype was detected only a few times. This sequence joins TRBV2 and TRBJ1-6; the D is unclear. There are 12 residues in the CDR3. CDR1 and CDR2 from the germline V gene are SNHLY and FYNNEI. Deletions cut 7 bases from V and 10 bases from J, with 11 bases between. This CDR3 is CASKGRLSPLHF. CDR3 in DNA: TGTGCCAGCAAAGGCAGGCTCTCACCCCTCCACTTT. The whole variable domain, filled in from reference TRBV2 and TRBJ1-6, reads EPEVTQTPSHQVTQMGQEVILRCVPISNHLYFYWYRQILGQKVEFLVSFYNNEISEKSEIFDDQFSVERPDGSNFTLKIRSTKLEDSAMYFCASKGRLSPLHFGNGTRLTVT.

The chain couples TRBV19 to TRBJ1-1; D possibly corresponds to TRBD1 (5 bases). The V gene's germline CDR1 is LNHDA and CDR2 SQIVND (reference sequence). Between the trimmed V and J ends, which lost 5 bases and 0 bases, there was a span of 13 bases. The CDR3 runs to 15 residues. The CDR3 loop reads CASSGGTNMNTEAFF. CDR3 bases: TGTGCCAGTAGTGGCGGGACGAACATGAACACTGAAGCTTTCTTT.

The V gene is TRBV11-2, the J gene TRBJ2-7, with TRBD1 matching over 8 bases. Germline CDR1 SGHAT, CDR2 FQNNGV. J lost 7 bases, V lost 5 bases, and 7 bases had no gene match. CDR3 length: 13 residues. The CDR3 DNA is TGTGCCAGCAGCATTCAGGGGGCGGGAGAGCAGTACTTC. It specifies CASSIQGAGEQYF. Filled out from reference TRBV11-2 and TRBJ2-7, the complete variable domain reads EAGVAQSPRYKIIEKRQSVAFWCNPISGHATLYWYQQILGQGPKLLIQFQNNGVVDDSQLPKDRFSAERLKGVDSTLKIQPAKLEDSAVYLCASSIQGAGEQYFGPGTRLTVT.